The subject of this entry is one T cell receptor beta chain. The sample originates from a study of blood T cell repertoires in COVID-19. In the original analysis: The authors estimated nucleated cell counts from reference gene primer amplification. Only in-frame clones appear in the TCRdb table, and some are missing; sequencing was by immunoSEQ multiplex PCR. V and J calls and clone size are those listed in that table; D and trimming were worked out from the DNA. The sample has roughly 270,000 clones, approximately 88% seen once. Germline V lookup: CDR1 SEHNR, CDR2 FQNEAQ (reference sequence). This CDR3 contains 16 residues. V dropped 5 bases and J dropped 0; count of bases not matched to a gene: 7.

Sequenced: peripheral blood. This TCR derives from a man aged 18 to 30 with active or convalescent COVID-19. The chain combines TRBV7-9 with TRBJ1-3, with TRBD1 matching 7 bases. In nucleotides, the CDR3 is TGTGCCAGCAGCAAAAGCGCAGGGGGCTCTGGAAACACCATATATTTT. It codes for CASSKSAGGSGNTIYF.